The source of this T cell receptor (beta chain) is a study of T-cell reconstitution after alpha-beta-depleted transplantation in children (dated by TCRdb to between 2015 and 2016). Broadly, across the study: T-cell immune reconstitution after TCRalphabeta/CD19-depleted allogeneic hematopoietic cell transplantation in children was quantitatively tracked in the study by means of TCR repertoire profiling.

This specimen's treatment or condition label, interpreted: allogeneic hematopoietic cell transplantation with graft depleted of TCRalphabeta T cells and CD19 B cells. The children who served as transplant recipients had been given grafts of TCRalphabeta/CD19-depleted allogeneic hematopoietic cells. Including cysteine and phenylalanine, the CDR3 has 16 amino acids. Only CDR3 DNA is held: 48 bases, read in frame from base 1. Trimming removed 2 bases from V and 8 bases from J; the gene matches leave 10 bases unexplained. The germline V gene (reference sequence) gives CDR1 as DFQATT and CDR2 as SNEGSKA. With regard to this clonotype: This receptor's antigen is unknown. Base-call qualities are not available, and no considerably larger clone is one nucleotide away.

The study at large found these results: The frequencies of hyperexpanded clones fell over the following months, and after one year, T-cell counts and TCRbeta diversity were mostly attributed to newly produced T cells. The high TCRbeta diversity at day 60 in some patients was ascribed to recipient T cells and intrathymic progenitors that had survived conditioning. Apparently early alphabetaT-cell count recovery about two months after transplant reportedly relied on only several hundred rapidly expanded clones derived from non-depleted graft cells.

The method was PCR. Sequencing relied on an Illumina HiSeq 2500. TCR libraries were prepared with molecular barcoding, using unique molecular identifiers to normalize TCRbeta repertoire quantification. TCRdb passed the public sequencing reads through fastp at Q25 and MiXCR, retaining productive beta sequences. Each record represents a unique CDR3 protein, reported with the most common genes and DNA among its rows. The sample table holds about 590,000 distinct CDR3 sequences, of which around 13% were seen once. Of the sample, 2% to 2.5% is held by the ten largest clones. In this chain, TRBV20-1 is recombined with TRBJ2-4, with 12 junctional bases fitting TRBD2. Sequenced material: PBMCs, mostly from graft donor cells, taken 360 days after TCRalphabeta/CD19-depleted stem cell transplant. The receptor was derived from a male patient aged 10 to 17 who had a stem cell transplant for acute myeloid leukemia, so the T cells may come from the graft donor. The DNA is as follows: TGCAGTGCTAGAATAACCAGACTAGCGGGAGTCCACATTCAGTACTTC. This translates into CSARITRLAGVHIQYF.